The 22 T cell receptor beta chains in this list originate from one sample, sequenced in a study of T cell responses to AZD1222 COVID-19 vaccine. Sequencing used immunoSEQ multiplex PCR; TCRdb keeps in-frame clones, though not all of them. The sample lists 150,000 to 200,000 clones; roughly 93% were seen once. Sequencing used peripheral blood, obtained on day 0 of AZD1222 vaccination. The receptor set was obtained from an adult in good health.

V usage is TRBV25-1 and J usage is TRBJ2-7, with D uncertain. There are 14 residues in the CDR3. In germline, CDR1 is MGHDK, CDR2 SYGVNS. Trimming left V 5 bases short and J 0 bases short, with 11 bases between. CDR3 region: CASSYGPRSYEQYF. In DNA form, the CDR3 reads TGTGCCAGCAGTTACGGGCCCCGCTCCTACGAGCAGTACTTC.

The CDR3 nucleotides read TGTGCCAGCAGTTTGTTGCCGGGACAGGAAGAAGCTTTCTTT. It translates to CASSLLPGQEEAFF. The chain combines TRBV28 with TRBJ1-1; 8 bases map to TRBD1. V trimming: 3 bases; J trimming: 8 bases; junction bases outside the gene matches: 8. Germline CDR1 MDHEN, CDR2 SYDVKM. The CDR3 covers 14 residues. Complete variable domain (other parts from reference TRBV28 and TRBJ1-1): DVKVTQSSRYLVKRTGEKVFLECVQDMDHENMFWYRQDPGLGLRLIYFSYDVKMKEKGDIPEGYSVSREKKERFSLILESASTNQTSMYLCASSLLPGQEEAFFGQGTRLTVV.

This chain uses TRBV27 with TRBJ2-7, with D possibly TRBD2 on 5 matching bases. Germline values: CDR1 MNHEY, CDR2 SMNVEV (reference sequence). Trimming shortened V by 4 bases and J by 0 bases, and 10 bases separated the two germline ends. This CDR3 spans 14 amino acids. The CDR3 coding sequence is TGTGCCAGCAGTTCAGGACTGCGCTCCTACGAGCAGTACTTC. Translated: CASSSGLRSYEQYF.

The chain employs TRBV7-9 and TRBJ2-7, with D perhaps matching TRBD2 (5 bases). Germline V gives CDR1 SEHNR, CDR2 FQNEAQ (reference sequence). The CDR3 is 15 amino acids. V was pared by 3 bases and J by 2 bases, with 14 bases between. The CDR3 DNA sequence: TGTGCCAGCAGCTTCGGGGATAGAGCGACCTACGAGCAGTACTTC. It encodes CASSFGDRATYEQYF.

This clone has just one count. This chain connects TRBV24-1 to TRBJ2-1; weak D call: TRBD1 (5 bases). The V gene lost 3 bases and the J gene lost 4 bases, with 9 bases spanning the gap. Germline V lookup: CDR1 KGHDR, CDR2 SFDVKD. The CDR3 loop spans 14 amino acids. The CDR3 loop is CATSDPRQYNEQFF. In nucleotides, the CDR3 is TGTGCCACCAGTGATCCCCGACAGTACAATGAGCAGTTCTTC.

The rearrangement links TRBV6-5 to TRBJ1-3; possibly TRBD1 for D (5 bases). V was shortened by 8 bases and J by 0 bases, with 8 bases between the two germline ends. In germline, CDR1 is MNHEY, CDR2 SVGAGI. The CDR3 has 13 amino acids. The DNA for the CDR3 is TGTGCCAGCGGACATAACTCTGGAAACACCATATATTTT. This encodes CASGHNSGNTIYF.

CDR3 in amino acids: CASSYGDSANTEAFF. The DNA of the CDR3 is TGTGCCAGCAGTTACGGCGACAGCGCGAACACTGAAGCTTTCTTT. The V gene is TRBV6-5, the J gene TRBJ1-1; D might be TRBD1 (5 bases). CDR1 is MNHEY, CDR2 SVGAGI, per germline. This CDR3 has 15 residues. V was cut by 2 bases and J by 1 base, with 11 bases left in between.

The chain couples TRBV12-3 or TRBV12-4 to TRBJ2-3; D is unresolved. The CDR3 runs to 13 residues. V was clipped by 3 bases and J by 5 bases, with 9 bases between them. The CDR3 DNA reads TGTGCCAGCAGTTTCAGTAGCTTAGATACGCAGTATTTT. As protein: CASSFSSLDTQYF.

Points on this clone: This specimen includes other DNA sequences encoding the same CDR3. CDR3 protein: CASSRTGSSTDTQYF. The CDR3 coding sequence is TGTGCCAGTAGTCGGACAGGATCTAGCACAGATACGCAGTATTTT. V usage is TRBV19 and J usage is TRBJ2-3; 7 nucleotides agree with TRBD1. This CDR3 region has 15 residues. Germline lookup yields CDR1 LNHDA and CDR2 SQIVND (reference sequence). V gave up 5 bases and J gave up 0 bases; unmatched junction bases: 5.

The CDR3 nucleotides are TGCAGCGTTGAATCTGTCTATGGCTACACCTTC. Its translation is CSVESVYGYTF. The chain combines TRBV29-1 with TRBJ1-2; D is uncertain. The V and J ends lost 2 bases and 4 bases respectively, with 5 bases between them. Germline V CDR1 and CDR2: SQVTM, ANQGSEA. CDR3 size: 11 residues.

The chain employs TRBV2 and TRBJ1-6; weak D call: TRBD1 (6 bases). Trimming took off 6 bases at V and 10 bases at J, with 19 bases between the two ends. The CDR3 has 15 amino acids. Per germline, CDR1 SNHLY and CDR2 FYNNEI. CDR3 DNA: TGTGCCAGCAGGCCCTCGGGGGGCGCGGGCTCACCCCTCCACTTT. It translates to CASRPSGGAGSPLHF.

This chain joins TRBV7-2 and TRBJ1-1; 8 bases align to TRBD1. This CDR3 is built from 16 residues. With V trimmed by 7 bases and J by 0 bases, 10 bases remained unmatched. CDR1 is SGHTA and CDR2 is FQGNSA in the germline V gene. CDR3 sequence: CASTKTGDGLNTEAFF. CDR3 nucleotide sequence: TGTGCCAGCACCAAGACAGGGGATGGCTTGAACACTGAAGCTTTCTTT.

The CDR3 DNA follows: TGCGCCAGCAGCTTGCTCGGCGGGAGGGCCAGGGCCAATGAGCAGTTCTTC. This translates into CASSLLGGRARANEQFF. The J gene is TRBJ2-1, the V gene TRBV5-1; TRBD2 matches at 9 bases. Trimming took 1 base from V and 6 from J; bases not matched to a gene: 11. Germline V lookup: CDR1 SGHRS, CDR2 YFSETQ. The CDR3 spans 17 residues.

The chain joins TRBV12-3 or TRBV12-4 to TRBJ2-1; no clear D gene. The ends were cut back, 5 bases at V and 8 bases at J, with 7 bases in the middle. The CDR3 spans 11 residues. The CDR3 sequence: CASSPNYEQFF. CDR3 DNA: TGTGCCAGCAGTCCCAATTATGAGCAGTTCTTC.

The chain recombines TRBV10-3 with TRBJ2-5; possibly TRBD1 for D (5 bases). V was shortened by 4 bases and J by 5 bases, with 14 bases between the two germline ends. The CDR3 consists of 14 residues. The germline V gene has CDR1 ENHRY and CDR2 SYGVKD. The CDR3, as DNA: TGTGCCATCAGTGTCAGGGAAAAAAGGGAGACCCAGTACTTC. Its translation is CAISVREKRETQYF.

This sequence joins TRBV6-2 or TRBV6-3 and TRBJ1-5; D is perhaps TRBD1 (6 bases). V was cut by 4 bases and J by 0 bases, with 10 bases left in between. The CDR3 is 15 residues long. The germline V gene encodes CDR1 MNHEY and CDR2 SVGEGT. The CDR3 protein is CASSSWTVSNQPQHF. CDR3 bases: TGTGCCAGCAGTTCCTGGACAGTTAGCAATCAGCCCCAGCATTTT.

The chain has TRBV24-1 and TRBJ2-7; possible D gene TRBD2, 5 bases. CDR1 and CDR2 (germline): KGHDR, SFDVKD. Trimming took 6 bases from V and 0 from J, leaving 11 bases between them. This CDR3 is 14 amino acids long. The CDR3 loop is CATSRGKSSYEQYF. In nucleotides, the CDR3 is TGTGCCACCAGTCGGGGAAAGAGCTCCTACGAGCAGTACTTC.

As for this clone: Other DNA sequences in this sample translate to the same CDR3. The chain uses TRBV4-2 and TRBJ2-1; D unresolved. The V end lost 3 bases, the J end lost 7 bases, and 4 bases lay between the germline ends. Germline values: CDR1 LGHNA, CDR2 YNFKEQ. This CDR3 spans 11 amino acids. Written as DNA, the CDR3 is TGTGCCAGCAGCCAGGGAAATGAGCAGTTCTTC. Translating gives CASSQGNEQFF.

The rearrangement joins TRBV15 to TRBJ1-6; D remains unclear. V was cut by 0 bases and J by 10 bases, with 13 bases left in between. Germline values: CDR1 LNHNV, CDR2 YYDKDF (reference sequence). This CDR3 is 15 amino acids long. The DNA of the CDR3 is TGTGCCACCAGCAGAGATTCGATCGTGAACTCACCCCTCCACTTT. Translation: CATSRDSIVNSPLHF.

The chain joins TRBV19 to TRBJ2-6; no clear D. With 6 bases removed from V and 0 bases from J, the gap between germline ends came to 12 bases. CDR1 is LNHDA, CDR2 SQIVND, per germline (reference sequence). The CDR3 covers 16 residues. CDR3: CASSSGRPSGANVLTF. DNA of the CDR3: TGTGCCAGTAGCAGTGGACGGCCCTCTGGGGCCAACGTCCTGACTTTC.

The chain employs TRBV20-1 and TRBJ2-1; weak D call: TRBD2 (5 bases). Looked up from germline, CDR1 is DFQATT and CDR2 is SNEGSKA (reference sequence). This CDR3 region has 13 residues. Trimming took 3 bases from V and 2 from J, leaving 8 bases between them. DNA of the CDR3: TGCAGTGCTAGTCCTAGCACCTACAATGAGCAGTTCTTC. Protein: CSASPSTYNEQFF.

CDR3 nucleotide sequence: TGTGCCAGCAGCTTAAAGGGTGGATCCGAGCAGTACTTC. This sequence encodes CASSLKGGSEQYF. This chain uses TRBV7-3 with TRBJ2-7; D is undetermined. This CDR3 is built from 13 residues. Between the trimmed V and J ends, which lost 1 base and 6 bases, there was a span of 10 bases. Germline CDR1 SGHTA, CDR2 FQGTGA. Filled out from reference TRBV7-3 and TRBJ2-7, the complete variable domain reads GAGVSQTPSNKVTEKGKYVELRCDPISGHTALYWYRQSLGQGPEFLIYFQGTGAADDSGLPNDRFFAVRPEGSVSTLKIQRTERGDSAVYLCASSLKGGSEQYFGPGTRLTVT.